This TCR beta chain stems from a study of T cell changes during pregnancy in multiple sclerosis. Data came from immunoSEQ multiplex PCR; TCRdb stores just in-frame clones and leaves some out. Found here are under 65,000 clones, 92% of them singletons; the top ten hold 0.5%. The ends were cut back, 6 bases at V and 4 bases at J, with 16 bases in the middle. This CDR3 contains 15 residues. CDR1 is MNHNS and CDR2 is SASEGT in the germline V gene. The chain links TRBV6-1 to TRBJ1-3; possibly TRBD1 for D (5 bases). This TCR was sampled from a female donor with multiple sclerosis, enrolled in a pregnancy study. The specimen comprised CD4+ T cells from peripheral blood mononuclear cells, sampled in the third trimester of pregnancy. The CDR3 bases are TGTGCCAGCAGGGAAAGCAGGGTCGACGGAAACACCATATATTTT. This translates into CASRESRVDGNTIYF.